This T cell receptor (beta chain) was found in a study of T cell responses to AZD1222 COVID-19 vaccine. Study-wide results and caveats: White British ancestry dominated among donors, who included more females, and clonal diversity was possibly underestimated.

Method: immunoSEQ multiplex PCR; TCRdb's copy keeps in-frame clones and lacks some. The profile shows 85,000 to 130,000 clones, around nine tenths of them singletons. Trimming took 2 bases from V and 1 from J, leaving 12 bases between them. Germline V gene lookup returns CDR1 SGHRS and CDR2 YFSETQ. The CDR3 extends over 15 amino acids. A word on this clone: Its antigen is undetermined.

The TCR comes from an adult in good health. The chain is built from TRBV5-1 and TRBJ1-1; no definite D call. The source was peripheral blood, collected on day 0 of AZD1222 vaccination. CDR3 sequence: CASSFRPQQNTEAFF. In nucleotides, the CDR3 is TGCGCCAGCAGCTTCAGGCCCCAACAGAACACTGAAGCTTTCTTT.